This T cell receptor (beta chain) is drawn from a study of early T cells in non-severe SARS-CoV-2 infection (dated by TCRdb to 2020 to 2022). Regarding the complete study: Bulk RNA from unsorted whole blood was used for TCR sequencing, so alpha and beta chains could not be paired.

Beyond this particular receptor, the publication reports: VDJdb matching was skewed toward anti-spike CD8 responses and likely underestimated virus-specific expansions by missing private and CD4 specificities.

Trimming accounts for 0 bases at V and 8 bases at J, while the number of junction bases matched to no gene is 16. The CDR3 covers 18 residues, taking in both the cysteine and the phenylalanine. The DNA shown is the 54-base CDR3, in frame from base 1. Based on the germline V gene (reference sequence), the CDR1 and CDR2 sequences are LGHDT and YNNKEL. The protocol used for the library was 5' RACE. Sequencer: NextSeq 500. To correct for sequencing error and PCR bias, the TCR library protocol tagged individual cDNA molecules with unique molecular identifiers. Sequencing covered both TCR alpha and beta chains, and within each sample the abundances of alpha and beta sequences were tightly co-correlated. The paper's data handling went like this. V gene, J gene and CDR3 annotation of TCR sequences was performed with Decombinator V4. Expanded TCRs were defined as changing significantly between any two time points under a Poisson model with p below 0.0001. Abundances of TCRs were expressed as counts per million after normalisation to the total number of TCRs sequenced in each sample. MAIT TCRs were defined by TRAV1-2 paired with TRAJ12, TRAJ20 or TRAJ33, and iNKT TCRs by TRAV10 paired with TRAJ18. VDJdb, accessed on 1 November 2021, was searched for TCRs annotated for CMV, EBV and SARS-CoV-2, and TCRs annotated for more than one antigen were excluded. TCRdb itself trimmed the public reads at Q25 with fastp, ran MiXCR and retained productive beta chains. Rows are unified per CDR3 protein, each entry keeping the most common DNA and genes. Clone size and V and J calls follow TCRdb, not the original study. This sample lists 100,000 to 130,000 distinct CDR3 sequences; around 10% were detected once. Jointly, the top ten make up around 8% of the sample.

In this sample, this clonotype turned up many times. Its binding antigen is unknown. Base qualities are missing; no much larger clone stands one base away. Set within a cohort of healthcare workers in London, UK, this nested case-control study involved weekly PCR testing of nasopharyngeal swabs along with blood sampling. Healthcare workers were enrolled in the week of the UK lockdown, from 23 to 31 March 2020, and were followed every week for up to roughly 16 weeks. Sequencing was carried out using whole blood. This sequence originates from an adult who was a healthcare worker with PCR-confirmed SARS-CoV-2 infection or an uninfected control (not recorded which). The chain links TRBV3-1 with TRBJ2-1, with 7 bases matching TRBD2. The nucleotide sequence is TGTGCCAGCAGCCAAGAAGACGTTGGGGGAGGGCCAGCCCATGAGCAGTTCTTC. It codes for CASSQEDVGGGPAHEQFF.